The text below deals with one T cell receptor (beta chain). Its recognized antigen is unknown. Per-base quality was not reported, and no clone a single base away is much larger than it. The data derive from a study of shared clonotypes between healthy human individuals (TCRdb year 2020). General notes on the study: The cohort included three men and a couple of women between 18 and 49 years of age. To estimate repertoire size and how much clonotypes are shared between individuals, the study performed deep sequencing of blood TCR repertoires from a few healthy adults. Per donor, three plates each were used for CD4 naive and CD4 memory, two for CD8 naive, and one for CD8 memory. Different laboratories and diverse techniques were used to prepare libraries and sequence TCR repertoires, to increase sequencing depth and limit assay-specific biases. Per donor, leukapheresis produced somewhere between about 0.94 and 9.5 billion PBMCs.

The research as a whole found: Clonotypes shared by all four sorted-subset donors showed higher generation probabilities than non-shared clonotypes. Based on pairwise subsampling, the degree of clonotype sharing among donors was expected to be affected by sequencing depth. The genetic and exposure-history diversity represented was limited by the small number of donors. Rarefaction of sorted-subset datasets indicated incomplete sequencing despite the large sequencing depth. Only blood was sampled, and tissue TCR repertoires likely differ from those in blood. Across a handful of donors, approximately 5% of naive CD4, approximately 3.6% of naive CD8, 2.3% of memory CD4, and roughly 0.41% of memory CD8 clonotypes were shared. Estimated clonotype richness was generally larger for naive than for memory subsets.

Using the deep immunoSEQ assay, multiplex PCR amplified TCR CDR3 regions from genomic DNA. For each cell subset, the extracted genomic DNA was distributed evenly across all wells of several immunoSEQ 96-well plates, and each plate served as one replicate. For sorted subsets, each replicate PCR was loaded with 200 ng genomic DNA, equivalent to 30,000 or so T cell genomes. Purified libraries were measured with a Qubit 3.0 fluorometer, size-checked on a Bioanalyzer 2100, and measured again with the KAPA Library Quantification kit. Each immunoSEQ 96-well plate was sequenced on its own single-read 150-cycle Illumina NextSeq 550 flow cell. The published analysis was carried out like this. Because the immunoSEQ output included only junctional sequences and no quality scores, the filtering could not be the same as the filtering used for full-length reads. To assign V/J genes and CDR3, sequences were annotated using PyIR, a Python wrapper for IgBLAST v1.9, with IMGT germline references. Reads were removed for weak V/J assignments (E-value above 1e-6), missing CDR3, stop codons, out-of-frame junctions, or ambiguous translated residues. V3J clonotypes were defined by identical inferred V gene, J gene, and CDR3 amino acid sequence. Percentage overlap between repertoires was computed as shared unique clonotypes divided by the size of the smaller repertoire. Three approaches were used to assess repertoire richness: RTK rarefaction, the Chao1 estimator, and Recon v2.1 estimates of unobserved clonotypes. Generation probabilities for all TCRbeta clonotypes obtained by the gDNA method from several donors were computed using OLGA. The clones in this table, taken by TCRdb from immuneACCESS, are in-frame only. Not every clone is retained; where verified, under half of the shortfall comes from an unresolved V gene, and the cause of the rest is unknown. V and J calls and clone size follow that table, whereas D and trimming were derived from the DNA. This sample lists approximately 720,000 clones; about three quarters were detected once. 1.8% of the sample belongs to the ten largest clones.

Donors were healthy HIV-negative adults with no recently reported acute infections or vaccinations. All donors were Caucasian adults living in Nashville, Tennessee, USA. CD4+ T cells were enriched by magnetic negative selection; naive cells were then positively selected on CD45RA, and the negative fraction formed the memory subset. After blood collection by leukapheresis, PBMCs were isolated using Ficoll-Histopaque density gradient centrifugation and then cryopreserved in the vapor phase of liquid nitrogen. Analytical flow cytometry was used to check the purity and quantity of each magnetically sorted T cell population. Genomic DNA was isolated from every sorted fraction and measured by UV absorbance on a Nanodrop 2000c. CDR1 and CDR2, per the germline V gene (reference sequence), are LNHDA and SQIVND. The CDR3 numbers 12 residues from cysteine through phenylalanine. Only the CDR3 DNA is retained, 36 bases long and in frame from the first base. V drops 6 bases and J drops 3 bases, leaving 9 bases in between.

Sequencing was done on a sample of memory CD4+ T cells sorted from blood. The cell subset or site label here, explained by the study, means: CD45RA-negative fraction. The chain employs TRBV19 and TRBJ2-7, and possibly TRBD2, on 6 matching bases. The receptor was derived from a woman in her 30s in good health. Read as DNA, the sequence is TGTGCCAGTAGAGGAGGGAACTACGAGCAGTACTTC. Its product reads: CASRGGNYEQYF.